This is a list of T cell receptor beta chains from one sample in a study of blood T cell repertoires in COVID-19. This table comes from immunoSEQ multiplex PCR, and its TCRdb copy is limited to in-frame clones, with some not included. The data contain about 160,000 clones, approximately 82% of them singletons. The sample consisted of peripheral blood. The origin of the receptors is a woman older than 75 with acute or convalescent COVID-19. CDR3s include the opening cysteine and the closing phenylalanine or tryptophan. The D gene is left open where the match is weak. Not all rows give a size; the values are once, few, many and, for expanded clones, a class.

len: 11
j_gene: TRBJ1-2
d_gene: NA
abundance: NA
v_gene: TRBV6-5
CDR3aa: CASTDRHGYTF
CDR3nt: TGTGCCAGCACGGACAGACATGGCTACACCTTC

len: 14
j_gene: TRBJ2-7
d_gene: TRBD2
abundance: NA
v_gene: TRBV5-4
CDR3aa: CASSRTSGMREQYF
CDR3nt: TGTGCCAGCAGCCGGACTAGCGGGATGAGGGAGCAGTACTTC

len: 14
j_gene: TRBJ2-2
d_gene: NA
abundance: NA
v_gene: TRBV7-7
CDR3aa: CASSYDSSTGELFF
CDR3nt: TGTGCCAGCAGCTATGACAGCTCCACCGGGGAGCTGTTTTTT

len: 11
j_gene: TRBJ2-1
d_gene: NA
abundance: once
v_gene: TRBV20-1
CDR3aa: CSARGRNEQFF
CDR3nt: TGCAGTGCTCGAGGGAGAAATGAGCAGTTCTTC

len: 14
j_gene: TRBJ2-1
d_gene: TRBD2
abundance: NA
v_gene: TRBV5-1
CDR3aa: CASRGTSALYEQFF
CDR3nt: TGCGCCAGCAGGGGGACTAGCGCCCTTTATGAGCAGTTCTTC

len: 18
j_gene: TRBJ2-2
d_gene: TRBD2
abundance: NA
v_gene: TRBV10-2
CDR3aa: CASRPGLAGGPGTGELFF
CDR3nt: TGCGCCAGCAGGCCGGGACTAGCGGGAGGGCCGGGGACCGGGGAGCTGTTTTTT

len: 15
j_gene: TRBJ2-5
d_gene: NA
abundance: once
v_gene: TRBV5-1
CDR3aa: CASSLGRGRGETQYF
CDR3nt: TGCGCCAGCAGCTTGGGCAGGGGAAGGGGTGAGACCCAGTACTTC

len: 13
j_gene: TRBJ1-1
d_gene: TRBD1
abundance: NA
v_gene: TRBV27
CDR3aa: CASSLGQGFGDFF
CDR3nt: TGTGCCAGCAGCCTTGGACAGGGGTTCGGCGATTTCTTT

len: 14
j_gene: TRBJ2-5
d_gene: NA
abundance: NA
v_gene: TRBV28
CDR3aa: CASSFLDSRETQYF
CDR3nt: TGTGCCAGCAGTTTTCTGGACTCGCGGGAGACCCAGTACTTC

len: 14
j_gene: TRBJ2-5
d_gene: TRBD1
abundance: NA
v_gene: TRBV5-4
CDR3aa: CASSTGTGAETQYF
CDR3nt: TGTGCCAGCAGCACCGGGACAGGGGCAGAGACCCAGTACTTC

len: 17
j_gene: TRBJ2-1
d_gene: TRBD2
abundance: NA
v_gene: TRBV3-1/TRBV3-2
CDR3aa: CASSQVNSAGGPGEQFF
CDR3nt: TGTGCCAGCAGCCAAGTAAATTCAGCGGGAGGGCCGGGTGAGCAGTTCTTC

len: 13
j_gene: TRBJ1-1
d_gene: TRBD1
abundance: NA
v_gene: TRBV18
CDR3aa: CASSRGQITEAFF
CDR3nt: TGTGCCAGCTCAAGGGGACAGATCACTGAAGCTTTCTTT

len: 14
j_gene: TRBJ2-3
d_gene: TRBD2
abundance: NA
v_gene: TRBV5-1
CDR3aa: CASSLGQRDDTQYF
CDR3nt: TGCGCCAGCAGCTTGGGACAGCGGGACGATACGCAGTATTTT

len: 12
j_gene: TRBJ1-1
d_gene: NA
abundance: NA
v_gene: TRBV12-3/TRBV12-4
CDR3aa: CASSLTFTEAFF
CDR3nt: TGTGCCAGCAGTTTAACATTCACTGAAGCTTTCTTT

len: 18
j_gene: TRBJ2-2
d_gene: TRBD2
abundance: NA
v_gene: TRBV7-2
CDR3aa: CASSSRSAGAGNTGELFF
CDR3nt: TGTGCCAGCAGCTCCCGGTCCGCGGGAGCAGGGAACACCGGGGAGCTGTTTTTT

len: 15
j_gene: TRBJ2-1
d_gene: NA
abundance: NA
v_gene: TRBV29-1
CDR3aa: CSVPRRGSSYNEQFF
CDR3nt: TGCAGCGTACCAAGGAGGGGTAGCTCCTACAATGAGCAGTTCTTC

len: 16
j_gene: TRBJ2-1
d_gene: TRBD2
abundance: NA
v_gene: TRBV4-1
CDR3aa: CASSPDGAGGSLEQFF
CDR3nt: TGCGCCAGCAGCCCCGATGGGGCGGGAGGGAGTCTGGAGCAGTTCTTC

len: 13
j_gene: TRBJ1-1
d_gene: TRBD1
abundance: NA
v_gene: TRBV29-1
CDR3aa: CSARTGANTEAFF
CDR3nt: TGCAGCGCCCGCACAGGGGCGAACACTGAAGCTTTCTTT

len: 15
j_gene: TRBJ2-7
d_gene: TRBD2
abundance: NA
v_gene: TRBV27
CDR3aa: CASSFLERGRYEQYF
CDR3nt: TGTGCCAGCAGTTTCCTTGAGCGGGGACGGTACGAGCAGTACTTC

len: 13
j_gene: TRBJ2-1
d_gene: NA
abundance: NA
v_gene: TRBV29-1
CDR3aa: CSVEGATYNEQFF
CDR3nt: TGCAGCGTTGAAGGTGCTACTTACAATGAGCAGTTCTTC

len: 15
j_gene: TRBJ2-1
d_gene: NA
abundance: NA
v_gene: TRBV5-1
CDR3aa: CASSLGLQLYNEQFF
CDR3nt: TGCGCCAGCAGCTTGGGACTACAACTATACAATGAGCAGTTCTTC

len: 16
j_gene: TRBJ2-7
d_gene: NA
abundance: NA
v_gene: TRBV5-4
CDR3aa: CATQKPGRGRSYEQYF
CDR3nt: TGTGCCACCCAAAAACCGGGGAGGGGGAGATCCTACGAGCAGTACTTC

len: 13
j_gene: TRBJ1-1
d_gene: NA
abundance: NA
v_gene: TRBV6-4
CDR3aa: CASSETRVTEAFF
CDR3nt: TGTGCCAGCAGCGAAACCAGGGTCACTGAAGCTTTCTTT

len: 13
j_gene: TRBJ2-1
d_gene: NA
abundance: NA
v_gene: TRBV5-4
CDR3aa: CASSLAGIEKWFF
CDR3nt: TGTGCCAGCAGCTTGGCGGGGATAGAAAAATGGTTCTTC

len: 14
j_gene: TRBJ2-1
d_gene: TRBD1
abundance: NA
v_gene: TRBV7-2
CDR3aa: CASSPRDSGNEQFF
CDR3nt: TGTGCCAGCAGCCCTAGGGACAGCGGCAATGAGCAGTTCTTC

len: 15
j_gene: TRBJ2-2
d_gene: TRBD2
abundance: NA
v_gene: TRBV10-2
CDR3aa: CASSNVGGLSGELFF
CDR3nt: TGCGCCAGCTCTAACGTGGGAGGGCTATCCGGGGAGCTGTTTTTT

len: 16
j_gene: TRBJ2-1
d_gene: TRBD2
abundance: NA
v_gene: TRBV5-8
CDR3aa: CASSLGTSGPYNEQFF
CDR3nt: TGTGCCAGCAGCTTGGGGACTAGCGGACCATACAATGAGCAGTTCTTC

len: 15
j_gene: TRBJ1-5
d_gene: NA
abundance: NA
v_gene: TRBV2
CDR3aa: CASQQDPLSNQPQHF
CDR3nt: TGTGCCAGCCAACAGGACCCTTTGAGCAATCAGCCCCAGCATTTT

len: 14
j_gene: TRBJ1-2
d_gene: TRBD1
abundance: NA
v_gene: TRBV2
CDR3aa: CASSADRTNYGYTF
CDR3nt: TGTGCCAGCAGTGCGGACAGGACTAACTATGGCTACACCTTC

len: 15
j_gene: TRBJ2-1
d_gene: TRBD2
abundance: NA
v_gene: TRBV19
CDR3aa: CASSIWLAGFNEQFF
CDR3nt: TGTGCCAGTAGTATATGGCTAGCGGGATTCAATGAGCAGTTCTTC

len: 15
j_gene: TRBJ1-2
d_gene: NA
abundance: NA
v_gene: TRBV13
CDR3aa: CASSLNPVQGHGYTF
CDR3nt: TGTGCCAGCAGCTTAAACCCTGTACAGGGCCATGGCTACACCTTC

len: 13
j_gene: TRBJ1-2
d_gene: TRBD1
abundance: once
v_gene: TRBV18
CDR3aa: CASSTGDGYGYTF
CDR3nt: TGTGCCAGCTCAACAGGGGACGGCTATGGCTACACCTTC

len: 14
j_gene: TRBJ1-2
d_gene: TRBD1
abundance: NA
v_gene: TRBV7-2
CDR3aa: CASSPTGGGYGYTF
CDR3nt: TGTGCCAGCAGCCCTACAGGGGGAGGCTATGGCTACACCTTC

len: 12
j_gene: TRBJ1-1
d_gene: NA
abundance: once
v_gene: TRBV5-4
CDR3aa: CASSFGNTEAFF
CDR3nt: TGTGCCAGCAGCTTTGGCAACACTGAAGCTTTCTTT

len: 16
j_gene: TRBJ2-5
d_gene: TRBD1
abundance: NA
v_gene: TRBV24-1
CDR3aa: CATSETGTGKKETQYF
CDR3nt: TGTGCCACCAGTGAAACCGGGACAGGGAAAAAAGAGACCCAGTACTTC

len: 17
j_gene: TRBJ2-5
d_gene: TRBD2
abundance: NA
v_gene: TRBV7-2
CDR3aa: CASSHPGGKYYQETQYF
CDR3nt: TGTGCCAGCAGCCACCCCGGGGGGAAATACTACCAAGAGACCCAGTACTTC

len: 15
j_gene: TRBJ1-1
d_gene: NA
abundance: NA
v_gene: TRBV30
CDR3aa: CAWTAKSTGITEAFF
CDR3nt: TGTGCCTGGACTGCAAAATCGACAGGAATCACTGAAGCTTTCTTT

len: 17
j_gene: TRBJ1-5
d_gene: NA
abundance: few
v_gene: TRBV7-9
CDR3aa: CASSSRDYGSSNQPQHF
CDR3nt: TGTGCCAGCAGCTCACGGGACTACGGGAGTAGCAATCAGCCCCAGCATTTT

len: 15
j_gene: TRBJ1-2
d_gene: TRBD1
abundance: NA
v_gene: TRBV25-1
CDR3aa: CASSEGDSWDYGYTF
CDR3nt: TGTGCCAGCAGTGAGGGGGACAGTTGGGACTATGGCTACACCTTC

len: 15
j_gene: TRBJ1-1
d_gene: NA
abundance: NA
v_gene: TRBV12-5
CDR3aa: CASGPPQGRNTEAFF
CDR3nt: TGTGCTAGTGGTCCGCCCCAGGGGAGGAACACTGAAGCTTTCTTT

len: 11
j_gene: TRBJ2-7
d_gene: NA
abundance: NA
v_gene: TRBV5-5
CDR3aa: CASSFLYEQYF
CDR3nt: TGTGCCAGCAGCTTCCTCTACGAGCAGTACTTC

len: 16
j_gene: TRBJ1-2
d_gene: NA
abundance: NA
v_gene: TRBV12-5
CDR3aa: CASGLPYGGTNYGYTF
CDR3nt: TGTGCTAGTGGTTTGCCGTACGGGGGAACTAACTATGGCTACACCTTC

len: 13
j_gene: TRBJ1-1
d_gene: TRBD1
abundance: once
v_gene: TRBV5-5
CDR3aa: CASSRGQGTEAFF
CDR3nt: TGTGCCAGCAGCCGCGGACAGGGTACTGAAGCTTTCTTT

len: 15
j_gene: TRBJ1-4
d_gene: TRBD1
abundance: once
v_gene: TRBV3-1/TRBV3-2
CDR3aa: CASSPGDRVLEKLFF
CDR3nt: TGTGCCAGCAGCCCAGGGGACAGGGTCCTGGAAAAACTGTTTTTT

len: 15
j_gene: TRBJ1-3
d_gene: NA
abundance: NA
v_gene: TRBV11-2
CDR3aa: CASSRTVNSGNTIYF
CDR3nt: TGTGCCAGCAGCAGGACAGTAAACTCTGGAAACACCATATATTTT